Sequencing of this T cell receptor (beta chain) was carried out in a study of CD8+ T cells in alopecia areata. TCR sequencing used cDNA made by reverse transcription of extracted RNA. The data were produced by immunoSEQ multiplex PCR, yet TCRdb's version contains in-frame clones alone and is incomplete. This sample carries 180,000 or so clones, roughly 63% of them seen once, and the ten largest clones take more than 1.5%. About this clone itself: Antigen: not known.

Study findings and constraints: Greater clonality was observed in lesional scalp samples, especially alopecia totalis/universalis, versus normal scalp.

Punch biopsies of lesional scalp, plus peripheral blood, were taken from alopecia areata patients. With 7 bases clipped from V and 7 bases from J, the junction kept 3 bases outside the gene matches. This CDR3 comprises 13 residues. Germline V lookup: CDR1 MGHDK, CDR2 SYGVNS. The sample was CD4+ T cells sorted from blood, taken at week 0. V gene TRBV25-1 combines with J gene TRBJ1-6; 8 bases map to TRBD1. This clonotype originated in a human donor with alopecia areata. Here the CDR3 reads CASTTGVNSPLHF. The CDR3 nucleotides are TGTGCCAGCACGACAGGGGTCAATTCACCCCTCCACTTT.